Presented here are 29 T cell receptor beta chains from one specimen sequenced in a study of CD8 T cells in ankylosing spondylitis. Via MiXCR, TCRdb re-called the 5' RACE reads, giving one row per CDR3 protein. The sample lists 200,000 to 250,000 distinct CDR3 sequences, approximately 8% occurring once. The sample taken for sequencing was blood, either unsorted or a sorted T cell fraction (not recorded which). The receptors were gathered from a female donor with ankylosing spondylitis or in good health (not recorded which).

This clonotype was picked up many times. The chain employs TRBV3-1 and TRBJ2-7, with TRBD1 matching over 8 bases. This CDR3 has 13 residues. Germline CDR1 is LGHDT and CDR2 is YNNKEL (reference sequence). With 4 bases clipped from V and 4 bases from J, the junction kept 3 bases outside the gene matches. The CDR3: CASSLGQVYEQYF. The CDR3 region has the DNA TGTGCCAGCAGCCTGGGACAGGTATACGAGCAGTACTTC.

Turning to this clonotype: A much larger clonotype is one base distant, so this may be a read error. The rearrangement joins TRBV29-1 to TRBJ1-1, with D tentatively TRBD1 (6 bases). This CDR3 is built from 10 residues. Germline CDR1 and CDR2: SQVTM and ANQGSEA. The CDR3 coding sequence is TGCAACGCAGGGGACGCGGTGGCTTTCTTT. It is translated as CNAGDAVAFF.

CDR3 sequence: CSADPDNTYEQYF. The CDR3 DNA follows: TGCAGTGCCGACCCCGATAATACCTACGAGCAGTACTTC. The chain is built from TRBV20-1 and TRBJ2-7, with D hard to call. The CDR3 consists of 13 residues. Germline CDR1 is DFQATT and CDR2 is SNEGSKA (reference sequence). V lost 6 bases to trimming and J lost 2 bases, with 14 bases between them.

This clonotype was found a few times. V is TRBV28 and J is TRBJ2-5, with 7 bases fitting TRBD2. V was pared by 2 bases and J by 4 bases, with 10 bases of the junction left unmatched. This CDR3 comprises 16 residues. CDR1 and CDR2 (germline): MDHEN, SYDVKM. The CDR3 protein is CASSLGGSRERETQYF. In DNA form, the CDR3 reads TGTGCCAGCAGTTTAGGCGGGAGTCGGGAGAGAGAGACCCAGTACTTC. Full variable domain (remainder filled in from reference TRBV28 and TRBJ2-5): DVKVTQSSRYLVKRTGEKVFLECVQDMDHENMFWYRQDPGLGLRLIYFSYDVKMKEKGDIPEGYSVSREKKERFSLILESASTNQTSMYLCASSLGGSRERETQYFGPGTRLLVL.

This clonotype was picked up many times. The chain couples TRBV19 to TRBJ2-6, with D possibly being TRBD1 (5 bases). Between the trimmed V and J ends, which lost 5 bases and 1 base, there was a span of 24 bases. CDR1 and CDR2 from the germline V gene are LNHDA and SQIVND (reference sequence). The CDR3 loop spans 20 amino acids. The CDR3 sequence is CASSPFNDSALRSGANVLTF. The CDR3 bases are TGTGCCAGTAGTCCGTTTAACGACAGTGCCCTTCGGTCTGGGGCCAACGTCCTGACTTTC.

This clonotype was picked up many times. The rearrangement uses TRBV4-2 and TRBJ2-3; TRBD2 matches at 10 bases. Germline values: CDR1 LGHNA, CDR2 YNFKEQ. Trimming took 4 bases from V and 1 from J; bases not matched to a gene: 5. The CDR3 totals 16 residues. CDR3 bases: TGTGCCAGCAGCCCAGGGGGGACTAGCGGCACAGATACGCAGTATTTT. Translating it yields CASSPGGTSGTDTQYF.

This clonotype has ten or more counts. V usage is TRBV5-3 and J usage is TRBJ2-1, with 8 positions matching TRBD2. TRBV5-3 is an open reading frame whose function is uncertain. V gave up 5 bases and J gave up 1 base; unmatched junction bases: 11. The CDR3 sequence is 17 residues long. CDR3 sequence reads: CARRDRGGGGSYNEQFF. CDR3 coding DNA: TGTGCCAGAAGGGACCGGGGGGGCGGAGGGTCCTACAATGAGCAGTTCTTC.

Ten or more counts support this clonotype. The rearrangement uses TRBV12-3 or TRBV12-4 and TRBJ1-1; D might be TRBD1 (5 bases). The CDR3 spans 14 residues. The V end was cut by 5 bases, the J end by 6 bases, with 16 bases between. CDR3 loop: CASSGAGAGAEAFF. CDR3 bases: TGTGCCAGCAGTGGGGCCGGGGCTGGGGCTGAAGCTTTCTTT.

With regard to this clonotype: This may arise from a read error, as a much more abundant clone is one base away. The chain recombines TRBV4-3 with TRBJ1-1; D remains unclear. The CDR3 totals 14 residues. Germline CDR1 reads LGHNA; CDR2 reads YSLEER. CDR3 sequence (DNA): TGCGCCAGCAGCCAAGACAGCCGGGGAACTGGAGCTTTCTTT. Protein: CASSQDSRGTGAFF.

This clonotype was counted many times. The chain employs TRBV15 and TRBJ1-5; D is ambiguous. The CDR3 loop spans 12 amino acids. Per the germline V gene, CDR1 is LNHNV and CDR2 is YYDKDF (reference sequence). V gave up 8 bases and J gave up 1 base, with 6 bases separating them. The CDR3 loop is CATGKSNQPQHF. Written as DNA, the CDR3 is TGTGCCACCGGGAAGAGCAATCAGCCCCAGCATTTT.

This clonotype was counted only a few times. This sequence joins TRBV4-1 and TRBJ2-3, with 9 bases identical to TRBD2. The trim removed 5 bases at V and 5 bases at J, leaving 5 bases unmatched. Germline V lookup: CDR1 MGHRA, CDR2 YSYEKL. The CDR3 has 14 residues. CDR3 DNA sequence: TGCGCCAGCAGCTATAGCGGGAGAGGAGATACGCAGTATTTT. It is translated as CASSYSGRGDTQYF.

About this clonotype itself: A much larger clone lies one base from this, so it may be a read error. V gene TRBV19 combines with J gene TRBJ1-5, with a tentative D call TRBD1 (6 bases). The CDR3 has 17 amino acids. The germline V gene encodes CDR1 LNHDA and CDR2 SQIVND (reference sequence). V lost 1 base to trimming and J lost 5 bases, with 18 bases between them. Here the CDR3 DNA reads TGTGCCAGTAGTATAGGGCCCTTCGGACAGAACTATCAGCCCCAGCATTTT. It specifies CASSIGPFGQNYQPQHF.

This clonotype was counted ten times or more. The J gene is TRBJ2-1, the V gene TRBV12-3 or TRBV12-4; TRBD1 is a possible D gene (5 bases). The CDR3 is 14 residues long. V was cut by 6 bases and J by 8 bases, with 17 bases left in between. CDR3: CASSPVPGYDEQFF. CDR3 nucleotides: TGTGCCAGCAGCCCTGTGCCAGGGTACGATGAGCAGTTCTTC.

This clonotype occurred many times. The chain uses TRBV5-4 and TRBJ1-1; 7 positions match TRBD1. V lost 4 bases and J lost 1; bases outside the gene matches: 7. The germline V gene has CDR1 SGHNT and CDR2 YYREEE (reference sequence). The CDR3 has 15 residues. CDR3 residues: CASSQDRTRNTEAFF. The CDR3 DNA reads as TGTGCCAGCAGCCAGGACAGGACTAGGAACACTGAAGCTTTCTTT.

This clonotype was seen ten or more times. V gene TRBV20-1 combines with J gene TRBJ2-5; D unresolved. This CDR3 spans 13 amino acids. Germline CDR1 DFQATT, CDR2 SNEGSKA (reference sequence). Trimming shortened V by 0 bases and J by 10 bases, and 15 bases separated the two germline ends. DNA for the CDR3: TGCAGTGCTAGAGACCCTCCACGGGTGGGCCAGTACTTC. Amino acid sequence: CSARDPPRVGQYF.

This clonotype came up many times. This chain's CDR3 is CASSPWVGDSLNQPQHF. Here the CDR3 DNA reads TGTGCCAGCAGCCCTTGGGTGGGAGACAGCTTAAATCAGCCCCAGCATTTT. This rearrangement joins TRBV7-9 to TRBJ1-5; tentatively, D is TRBD1 (5 bases). V lost 5 bases to trimming and J lost 4 bases, with 21 bases between them. Germline V gives CDR1 SEHNR, CDR2 FQNEAQ (reference sequence). This CDR3 is built from 17 residues.

This clonotype was seen at least ten times. The chain has TRBV11-3 and TRBJ2-3; D may be TRBD2 (5 bases). The V gene's germline CDR1 is SGHNT and CDR2 YENEEA. V lost 5 bases to trimming and J lost 0 bases, with 21 bases between them. This CDR3 comprises 18 residues. In DNA, the CDR3 is TGTGCCAGCAGCGCCGGTGCATTCGGAGCGGTTAGCACAGATACGCAGTATTTT. Translation: CASSAGAFGAVSTDTQYF.

The CDR3 coding sequence is TGTGCCAGCTCTCCTATAATTACGGCTAGCGGTCACAATGAGCAGTTCTTC. This translates into CASSPIITASGHNEQFF. V usage is TRBV7-9 and J usage is TRBJ2-1, with 7 bases lining up with TRBD2. This CDR3 comprises 17 residues. Losses at the gene ends were 8 bases for V and 5 bases for J; bases not matched to a gene: 18. Germline CDR1 and CDR2: SEHNR and FQNEAQ (reference sequence). Variable domain in full (rest from reference TRBV7-9 and TRBJ2-1): DTGVSQNPRHKITKRGQNVTFRCDPISEHNRLYWYRQTLGQGPEFLTYFQNEAQLEKSRLLSDRFSAERPKGSFSTLEIQRTEQGDSAMYLCASSPIITASGHNEQFFGPGTRLTVL.

This clonotype has at least ten counts. The chain recombines TRBV7-9 with TRBJ2-2; a weak D match, TRBD1 (5 bases). This CDR3 has 15 amino acids. Germline loops: CDR1 SEHNR, CDR2 FQNEAQ (reference sequence). With 5 bases removed from V and 2 bases from J, the gap between germline ends came to 12 bases. The CDR3 nucleotides are TGTGCCAGCAGCCAGACGACAGATAACACCGGGGAGCTGTTTTTT. Encoded protein: CASSQTTDNTGELFF. Full variable domain (remainder filled in from reference TRBV7-9 and TRBJ2-2): DTGVSQNPRHKITKRGQNVTFRCDPISEHNRLYWYRQTLGQGPEFLTYFQNEAQLEKSRLLSDRFSAERPKGSFSTLEIQRTEQGDSAMYLCASSQTTDNTGELFFGEGSRLTVL.

The chain links TRBV12-3 or TRBV12-4 to TRBJ2-7; a weak D match, TRBD2 (7 bases). The CDR3 contains 18 residues. V was pared by 3 bases and J by 3 bases, with 24 bases between. In DNA form, the CDR3 reads TGTGCCAGCAGTTTCTTCGGAGGGGGGGATCACCAATTCTACGAGCAGTACTTC. This translates into CASSFFGGGDHQFYEQYF.

This clonotype has more than one count but fewer than ten. The rearrangement uses TRBV29-1 and TRBJ2-5; 10 bases align to TRBD2. The CDR3 sequence is 12 residues long. With V trimmed by 5 bases and J by 4 bases, 1 base remained unmatched. Germline CDR1 is SQVTM and CDR2 is ANQGSEA. The CDR3 nucleotides read TGCAGCGTTATAGCGGGAGGAGAGACCCAGTACTTC. As protein: CSVIAGGETQYF. The full variable domain, completed using reference TRBV29-1 and TRBJ2-5, is SAVISQKPSRDICQRGTSLTIQCQVDSQVTMMFWYRQQPGQSLTLIATANQGSEATYESGFVIDKFPISRPNLTFSTLTVSNMSPEDSSIYLCSVIAGGETQYFGPGTRLLVL.

This clonotype was recorded many times. The chain uses TRBV12-3 or TRBV12-4 and TRBJ2-2; 7 nucleotides line up with TRBD1. The CDR3 has 15 residues. V shed 5 bases and J 4 bases; nucleotides not matched to a gene: 7. CDR3: CASSVTGLGTGELFF. The CDR3 DNA is TGTGCCAGCAGTGTGACAGGGTTGGGCACCGGGGAGCTGTTTTTT.

CDR3 protein: CASSLGRGRAAREQYF. The CDR3 bases are TGTGCCAGCAGTTTAGGTCGCGGGAGGGCCGCTCGCGAGCAGTACTTC. The V gene is TRBV28, the J gene TRBJ2-7; 9 bases match TRBD2. The J segment lost 6 bases and the V segment lost 2 bases, leaving 11 bases of the junction unmatched. The CDR3 consists of 16 residues. From germline, CDR1 is MDHEN and CDR2 SYDVKM. The full variable domain, its missing parts supplied by reference TRBV28 and TRBJ2-7, is DVKVTQSSRYLVKRTGEKVFLECVQDMDHENMFWYRQDPGLGLRLIYFSYDVKMKEKGDIPEGYSVSREKKERFSLILESASTNQTSMYLCASSLGRGRAAREQYFGPGTRLTVT.

This clonotype was counted many times. This chain links TRBV20-1 with TRBJ2-2; tentatively, D is TRBD2 (5 bases). The CDR3 has 16 residues. V lost 3 bases, J lost 6 bases, and 20 bases lay in between. CDR1 and CDR2 from the germline V gene are DFQATT and SNEGSKA (reference sequence). CDR3 protein: CSARELDQLRAGELFF. Written as DNA, the CDR3 is TGCAGTGCTAGGGAACTAGACCAACTTAGGGCCGGGGAGCTGTTTTTT.

The chain recombines TRBV7-2 with TRBJ2-1; the D gene is possibly TRBD1 (7 bases). Deletions cut 1 base from V and 6 bases from J, with 16 bases between. Germline lookup yields CDR1 SGHTA and CDR2 FQGNSA. The CDR3 consists of 16 residues. DNA for the CDR3: TGTGCCAGCAGCTTAGACGCAGGGGGGATAACCAATGAGCAGTTCTTC. It translates to CASSLDAGGITNEQFF.

In this sample, this clonotype turned up a few times. The chain is built from TRBV11-2 and TRBJ2-3; TRBD2 agrees at 9 bases. Trimming removed 0 bases from V and 4 bases from J; junction bases left unmatched: 11. The CDR3 is 18 residues long. The germline CDR1 and CDR2 sequences are SGHAT and FQNNGV. The CDR3 region is CASSLEPSGTAMADTQYF. The CDR3 DNA is TGTGCCAGCAGCTTAGAACCTAGCGGGACCGCGATGGCAGATACGCAGTATTTT.

The gene calls are TRBV7-3 and TRBJ2-6; D call uncertain. CDR1 is SGHTA, CDR2 FQGTGA, per germline. There are 15 residues in the CDR3. V was cut by 1 base and J by 4 bases, with 8 bases left in between. The CDR3 DNA reads as TGTGCCAGCAGCTTAATGGCGAGCGGGGCCAACGTCCTGACTTTC. Residues: CASSLMASGANVLTF. Full variable domain (missing parts from reference TRBV7-3 and TRBJ2-6): GAGVSQTPSNKVTEKGKYVELRCDPISGHTALYWYRQSLGQGPEFLIYFQGTGAADDSGLPNDRFFAVRPEGSVSTLKIQRTERGDSAVYLCASSLMASGANVLTFGAGSRLTVL.

This clonotype was seen at least ten times. The chain carries TRBV6-4 and TRBJ1-1, with D unclear. Looked up from germline, CDR1 is MRHNA and CDR2 is SNTAGT. Trimming removed 2 bases at V and 11 bases at J, with 6 bases between. The CDR3 is made up of 10 amino acids. The CDR3 region is CASSDRFAFF. CDR3 bases: TGTGCCAGCAGTGACAGGTTTGCTTTCTTT.

This clonotype was detected many times. The chain recombines TRBV6-1 with TRBJ1-6; D is perhaps TRBD1 (6 bases). Germline CDR1 is MNHNS and CDR2 is SASEGT. The CDR3 is made up of 13 amino acids. Trimming cost V 8 bases and J 7 bases, with 12 bases left between them. This CDR3 reads CASRGGYNSPLHF. CDR3 bases: TGTGCCAGCCGAGGGGGGTACAATTCACCCCTCCACTTT.